This TCR beta chain was found in a study of cytomegalovirus exposure and HLA in healthy donors. Study-level background: The study placed about 86% of its approximately 400 genotyped donors in the Caucasian-associated ancestry cluster.

Details on this clone: Antigen specificity is unknown.

The V gene's germline CDR1 is MGHRA and CDR2 YSYEKL. The CDR3 runs 17 residues. Trimming at V came to 0 bases and at J to 10 bases, leaving 10 bases not matched to a gene. The PCR ran on 60 Vbeta and 13 Jbeta primers. The repertoire was sequenced with immunoSEQ multiplex PCR; TCRdb's copy has only in-frame clones and lacks some. The sample includes over 200,000 clones, approximately 82% seen only once; the top ten take 0.58%. Study conclusions and caveats: The authors enumerated over 150 TCR beta chains as linked to cytomegalovirus. Both high specificity and high sensitivity reportedly marked the classifier's diagnosis of cytomegalovirus status. The authors assumed roughly uniform sequencing depth across donors for presence/absence analyses.

This receptor was obtained from a woman in her forties in good health and CMV-seronegative. The source material was PBMCs. V gene TRBV4-1 combines with J gene TRBJ2-1; TRBD2 matches at 12 bases. The CDR3 coding sequence is TGCGCCAGCAGCCAAGAAGGCCTAGCGGGGGGGCAATGGGAGCAGTTCTTC. Translated, it gives CASSQEGLAGGQWEQFF.